This T cell receptor beta chain appears in the sequencing data of a study of T-cell reconstitution after alpha-beta-depleted transplantation in children. This sample's TCRbeta library carried unique molecular identifier barcodes. From the PCR reads, TCRdb called clonotypes with MiXCR, one entry per CDR3 protein. The table lists about 610,000 distinct CDR3 sequences, over 9.5% of them singletons. The V end was cut by 1 base, the J end by 2 bases, with 9 bases between. CDR3 length: 14 residues. Germline CDR1 reads LGHNA; CDR2 reads YNFKEQ. In this sample, this clonotype turned up many times. The sequence derives from a human donor who donated a stem cell graft to a child with acute myeloid leukemia. The source was PBMCs from the stem cell graft donor, collected from the stem cell graft. The chain links TRBV4-2 to TRBJ2-7; D is uncertain. The CDR3: CASSQALGAYEQYF. Here the CDR3 DNA reads TGTGCCAGCAGCCAAGCTCTTGGAGCCTACGAGCAGTACTTC.